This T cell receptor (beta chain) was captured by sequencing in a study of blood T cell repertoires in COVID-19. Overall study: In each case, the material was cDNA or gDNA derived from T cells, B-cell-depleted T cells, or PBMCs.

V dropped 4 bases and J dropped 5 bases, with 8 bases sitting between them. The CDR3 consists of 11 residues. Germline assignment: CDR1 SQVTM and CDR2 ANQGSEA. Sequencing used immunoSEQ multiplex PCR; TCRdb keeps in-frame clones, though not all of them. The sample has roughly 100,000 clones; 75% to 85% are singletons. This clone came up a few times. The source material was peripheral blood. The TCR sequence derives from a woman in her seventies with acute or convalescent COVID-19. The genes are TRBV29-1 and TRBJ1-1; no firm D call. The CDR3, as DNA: TGCAGCGTTGTCAGGTTTACTGAAGCTTTCTTT. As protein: CSVVRFTEAFF.